This T cell receptor (beta chain) was recovered during a study of blood T cell repertoires in COVID-19 (dated by TCRdb to the early 2020s). About the investigation overall: Samples covering the acute and convalescent phases of COVID-19 were provided by collaborators in the United States, Italy and Spain. The material from the prospective study consisted of cDNA or gDNA derived from T cells, B-cell-depleted T cells, or PBMCs. Deeply sampled blood TCRbeta repertoires from subjects exposed to, actively infected with, or recovered from COVID-19 were included in the dataset. The repertoires were released in a freely available public database meant as a resource for research on the immune response to SARS-CoV-2. The samples were drawn from the first 160 participants of the ongoing ImmuneRACE study and from about 1,200 subjects provided by 6 global collaborators. Nearly every sample came with metadata listing a de-identified subject ID, COVID-19 status, age in years and sex. HLA class I and class II types, where available, came from metadata supplied by the sample provider rather than from assay-based typing.

Participants in the prospective study were aged roughly 18 to 100 years, lived in 20 to 25 United States geographic areas, and enrolled through a virtual design. To assign participants to cohorts, the prospective study relied on clinical history that participants themselves reported in a screening survey and a study questionnaire. Recovered participants in ImmuneRACE Cohort 3 were defined as having two consecutive negative NP/OP PCR tests, clearance from a healthcare professional, or resolution of symptoms. Mobile phlebotomists in the prospective study collected whole blood, serum and a nasopharyngeal or oropharyngeal swab from every participant. Additional blood draws and questionnaires over a roughly two-month period could optionally be provided by prospective study participants. Prospective study blood samples were shipped either frozen or at room temperature before DNA extraction. Paper-wide results and their limitations: How much clinical and demographic metadata was included differed by source and by participant, and the metadata was provided uncurated.

V trim: 8 bases; J trim: 3 bases; unmatched bases: 6. From the cysteine up to the phenylalanine, the CDR3 has a length of 15 residues. Only CDR3 DNA remains: 45 bases, in frame from the first base. The germline V gene gives CDR1 as MNHEY and CDR2 as SVGAGI. In regard to this clone: The antigen this receptor binds is unknown. No qualities accompany the bases; no much larger clone lies one base away.

The immunoSEQ Assay, a bias-controlled multiplex PCR, was used to amplify TCRbeta CDR3 regions from genomic DNA. As for the authors' bioinformatics: The number of nucleated cells in each sample was estimated from the amplification of reference gene primers within the assay. To quantify the absolute abundance of each unique TCRbeta CDR3 rearrangement, sequence reads were collapsed and filtered. Productive Simpson clonality was computed per sample as the square root of Simpson's diversity index over productive rearrangements. The immuneACCESS repertoire file appears here via TCRdb, limited to in-frame rearrangements. These files lack a portion of the clones; in checked studies, under half of the deficit traces to unresolved V genes, and the cause of the others is not known. V and J calls and clone size are as listed in that table; D and trimming were resolved from the DNA. Across this sample there are a few hundred thousand clones, with 87% seen only once. Around 8.9% of the sample rests with the top ten.

The TCR comes from a woman under 30 who had recovered from COVID-19. This sequence uses TRBV6-5 and TRBJ2-1; a stretch of 11 junction bases matches TRBD2. The sequenced material came from PBMCs or T cells enriched from blood (not recorded which). For the CDR3, the sequence is CASADTSGGYNEQFF. The nucleotides read TGTGCCAGCGCTGATACTAGCGGGGGCTACAATGAGCAGTTCTTC.